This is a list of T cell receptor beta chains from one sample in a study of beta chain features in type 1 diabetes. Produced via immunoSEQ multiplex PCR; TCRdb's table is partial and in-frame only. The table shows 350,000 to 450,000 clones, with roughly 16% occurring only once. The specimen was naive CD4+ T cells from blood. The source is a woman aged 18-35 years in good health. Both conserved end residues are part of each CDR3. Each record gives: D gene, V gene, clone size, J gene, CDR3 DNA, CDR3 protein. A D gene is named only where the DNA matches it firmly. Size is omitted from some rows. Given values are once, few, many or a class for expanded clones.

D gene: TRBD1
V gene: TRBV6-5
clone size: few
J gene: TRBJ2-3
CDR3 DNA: TGTGCCAGCAAGGACAGGGTGACAGATACGCAGTATTTT
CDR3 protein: CASKDRVTDTQYF

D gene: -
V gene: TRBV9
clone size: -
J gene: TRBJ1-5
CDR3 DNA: TGTGCCAGCAGCGTAGGAGGCAGTCAGCCCCAGCATTTT
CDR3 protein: CASSVGGSQPQHF

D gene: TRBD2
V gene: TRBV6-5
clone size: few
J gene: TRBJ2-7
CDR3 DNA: TGTGCCAGCAGTTACGCGGGAGGTCCTCTAGGGGACGAGCAGTACTTC
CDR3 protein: CASSYAGGPLGDEQYF

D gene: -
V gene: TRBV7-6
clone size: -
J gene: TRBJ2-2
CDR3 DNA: TGTGCCAGCTCAATGGGGACACTTTTCACCGGGGAGCTGTTTTTT
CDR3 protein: CASSMGTLFTGELFF

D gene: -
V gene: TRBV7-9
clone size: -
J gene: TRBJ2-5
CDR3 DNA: TGTGCCAGCAGCTTCTCCCTCCTCACTAGTCCCCGAGAGACCCAGTACTTC
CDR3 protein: CASSFSLLTSPRETQYF

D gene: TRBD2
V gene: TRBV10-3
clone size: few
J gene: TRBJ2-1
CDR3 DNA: TGTGCCATCAGTCCTACTAGCGGGAGACCCCAGGAGCAGTTCTTC
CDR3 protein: CAISPTSGRPQEQFF

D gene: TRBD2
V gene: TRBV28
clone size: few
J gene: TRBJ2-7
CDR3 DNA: TGTGCCAGCAGTTTGGGGGGGTACGAGCAGTACTTC
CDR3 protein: CASSLGGYEQYF

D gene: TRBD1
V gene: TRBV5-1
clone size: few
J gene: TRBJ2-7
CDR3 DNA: TGCGCCAGCAGCCTACCAACCGGGACAGGGGTTGACGAGCAGTACTTC
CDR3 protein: CASSLPTGTGVDEQYF

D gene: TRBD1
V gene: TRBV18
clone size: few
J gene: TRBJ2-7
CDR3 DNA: TGTGCCAGCTCACCTCGGGACAGCTCCTACGAGCAGTACTTC
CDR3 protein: CASSPRDSSYEQYF

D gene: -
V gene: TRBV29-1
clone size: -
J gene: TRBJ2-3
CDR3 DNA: TGCAGCGTCGAAACCAGGGGCTCCACAGATACGCAGTATTTT
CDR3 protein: CSVETRGSTDTQYF

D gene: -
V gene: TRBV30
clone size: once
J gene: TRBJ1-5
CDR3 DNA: TGTGCCTGGTCCGGGACTACTGGTCAGCCCCAGCATTTT
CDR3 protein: CAWSGTTGQPQHF

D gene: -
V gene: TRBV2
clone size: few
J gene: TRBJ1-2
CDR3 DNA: TGTGCCAGCACCATTCTAGCACAGTTCTATGGCTACACCTTC
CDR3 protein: CASTILAQFYGYTF

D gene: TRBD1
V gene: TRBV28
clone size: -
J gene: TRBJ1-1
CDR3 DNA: TGTGCCAGCACCCCAGGGGGCTCGGTGTCGACTGAAGCTTTCTTT
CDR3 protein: CASTPGGSVSTEAFF

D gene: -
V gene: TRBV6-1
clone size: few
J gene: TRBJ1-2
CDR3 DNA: TGTGCCAGCAGAGTCACAGGCATCTATGGCTACACCTTC
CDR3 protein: CASRVTGIYGYTF

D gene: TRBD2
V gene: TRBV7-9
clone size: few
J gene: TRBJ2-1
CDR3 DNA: TGTGCCAGCAGCCTCGGGTCGCGGGAGCTAAATGAGCAGTTCTTC
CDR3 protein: CASSLGSRELNEQFF

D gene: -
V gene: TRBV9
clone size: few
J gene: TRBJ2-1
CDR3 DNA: TGTGCCAGCAGCGTAGTAACTAGCCTCGCGGCCTACAATGAGCAGTTCTTC
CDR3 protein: CASSVVTSLAAYNEQFF

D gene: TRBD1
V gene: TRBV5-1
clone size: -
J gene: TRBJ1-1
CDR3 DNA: TGCGCCAGCAGCTTTAGATACCCCGGACAGGGGGCTGAAGCTTTCTTT
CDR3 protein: CASSFRYPGQGAEAFF

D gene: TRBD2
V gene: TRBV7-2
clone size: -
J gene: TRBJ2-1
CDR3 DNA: TGTGCCAGCAGCTTGGGACTAGCGGGAGTAAACTGCTTCTTC
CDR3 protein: CASSLGLAGVNCFF

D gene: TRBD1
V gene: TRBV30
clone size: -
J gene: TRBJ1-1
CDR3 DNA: TGTGCCTGGGCGACAGGGGGGACTGAAGCTTTCTTT
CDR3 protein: CAWATGGTEAFF

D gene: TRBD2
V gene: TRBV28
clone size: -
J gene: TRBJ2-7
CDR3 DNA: TGTGCCAGCAGCCCCCCCCGGACTAGCCATTTCTACGAGCAGTACTTC
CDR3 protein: CASSPPRTSHFYEQYF

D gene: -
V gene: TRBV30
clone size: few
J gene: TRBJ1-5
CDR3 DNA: TGTGCCTGGAGTGATAATCTCGTCTATCAGCCCCAGCATTTT
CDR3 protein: CAWSDNLVYQPQHF

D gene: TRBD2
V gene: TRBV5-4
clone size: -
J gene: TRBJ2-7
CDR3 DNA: TGTGCCAGCAGCTCGACTAGCGGGAACCTGGCGCAGTACTTC
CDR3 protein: CASSSTSGNLAQYF